Below are 9 T cell receptor beta chains sequenced from a single sample in a study of patients and donors after allogeneic stem cell transplantation. TCRdb ran MiXCR on the RT-PCR reads and lists one entry per CDR3 protein. Counted here are 200,000 to 250,000 distinct CDR3 sequences, roughly 14% occurring once; the ten biggest clones make up 11%. Sequencing was performed on blood, either unsorted or a sorted T cell fraction (not recorded which). These TCRs come from a human donor who was either an allogeneic HSCT recipient or a stem cell or donor lymphocyte infusion donor (not recorded which). It is not recorded whose cells these are; they may come from a transplant donor.

In this sample, this clonotype turned up a few times. This chain links TRBV6-2 or TRBV6-3 with TRBJ2-5, with 9 bases lining up with TRBD1. This CDR3 has 15 residues. CDR1 is MNHEY, CDR2 SVGEGT, per germline. With V trimmed by 6 bases and J by 5 bases, 10 bases remained unmatched. This chain's CDR3 is CASRRSWGTGETQYF. The CDR3 DNA sequence: TGTGCCAGCAGGAGGTCGTGGGGGACAGGGGAGACCCAGTACTTC.

This clonotype has a count of ten or more. The chain carries TRBV7-3 and TRBJ1-2, with no clear D. V shed 3 bases and J shed 5 bases, with 19 bases lying between them. In germline, CDR1 is SGHTA, CDR2 FQGTGA. The CDR3 sequence is 16 residues long. The CDR3 loop reads CASSLGPDILTYGYTF. The CDR3 DNA follows: TGTGCCAGCAGCTTGGGTCCTGACATCCTGACGTATGGCTACACCTTC.

V and J are TRBV28 and TRBJ1-1, with D perhaps TRBD1 (5 bases). This CDR3 is 14 amino acids long. Germline CDR1 is MDHEN and CDR2 is SYDVKM. With 0 bases removed from V and 10 bases from J, the gap between germline ends came to 15 bases. In DNA form, the CDR3 reads TGTGCCAGCAGTTTATGGCGGCCGGGGGGTGCAGCTTTCTTT. Its protein product is CASSLWRPGGAAFF.

This clonotype was found many times. This chain connects TRBV7-9 to TRBJ2-7, with D maybe TRBD1 (6 bases). V was pared by 3 bases and J by 5 bases, with 11 bases between. This CDR3 has 13 amino acids. CDR1 is SEHNR and CDR2 is FQNEAQ in the germline V gene (reference sequence). CDR3 sequence reads: CASSFHRDHEQYF. CDR3 coding DNA: TGTGCCAGCAGCTTTCACAGGGATCACGAGCAGTACTTC.

Many counts were recorded for this clonotype. The V call is TRBV20-1, the J call TRBJ1-2; maybe TRBD1 (5 bases). Trimming left V 0 bases short and J 7 bases short, with 15 bases between. The germline CDR1 and CDR2 sequences are DFQATT and SNEGSKA (reference sequence). This CDR3 is built from 14 residues. CDR3 residues: CSARDVKGRGGYTF. The CDR3 nucleotides are TGCAGTGCTAGAGATGTGAAGGGGAGGGGTGGCTACACCTTC.

There are a few counts of this clonotype. This CDR3 is CSARDHLGEQYF. The CDR3 nucleotides read TGCAGTGCTAGAGACCACCTAGGCGAGCAGTACTTC. This sequence joins TRBV20-1 and TRBJ2-7; D call uncertain. The germline gives CDR1 DFQATT, CDR2 SNEGSKA (reference sequence). The CDR3 is made up of 12 amino acids. Trimming took 0 bases from V and 6 from J, leaving 9 bases between them.

The chain couples TRBV12-3 or TRBV12-4 to TRBJ2-7; the match to TRBD2 covers 13 bases. The CDR3 consists of 16 residues. V dropped 6 bases and J dropped 1; count of bases not matched to a gene: 6. The CDR3, as DNA: TGTGCCAGCAGCCCTGGACTAGCGGGAGCGTCCTACGAGCAGTACTTC. Its protein product is CASSPGLAGASYEQYF.

The chain recombines TRBV30 with TRBJ1-1, with D uncertain. Germline V lookup: CDR1 GTSNPN, CDR2 SVGIG (reference sequence). This CDR3 contains 12 residues. Trimming shortened V by 4 bases and J by 0 bases, and 6 bases separated the two germline ends. CDR3 sequence reads: CAWNIMNTEAFF. CDR3 nucleotide sequence: TGTGCCTGGAATATAATGAACACTGAAGCTTTCTTT.

This rearrangement joins TRBV12-3 or TRBV12-4 to TRBJ2-3; 10 positions agree with TRBD2. This CDR3 comprises 16 residues. J was trimmed by 3 bases and V by 5 bases; bases with no gene match: 8. In nucleotides, the CDR3 is TGTGCCAGCAGTGCCCCTTTAGCGGGAGGAACAGATACGCAGTATTTT. This translates into CASSAPLAGGTDTQYF.